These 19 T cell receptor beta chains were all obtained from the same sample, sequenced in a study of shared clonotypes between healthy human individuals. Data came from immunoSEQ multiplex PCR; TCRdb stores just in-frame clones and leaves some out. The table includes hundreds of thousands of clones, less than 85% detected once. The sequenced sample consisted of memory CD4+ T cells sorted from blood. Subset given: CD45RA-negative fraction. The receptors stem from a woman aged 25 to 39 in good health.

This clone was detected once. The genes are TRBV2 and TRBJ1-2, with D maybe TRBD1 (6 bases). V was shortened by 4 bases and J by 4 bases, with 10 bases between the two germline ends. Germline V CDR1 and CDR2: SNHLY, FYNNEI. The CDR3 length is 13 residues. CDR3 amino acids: CASSVQGPYGYTF. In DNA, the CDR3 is TGTGCCAGCAGTGTACAGGGACCCTATGGCTACACCTTC.

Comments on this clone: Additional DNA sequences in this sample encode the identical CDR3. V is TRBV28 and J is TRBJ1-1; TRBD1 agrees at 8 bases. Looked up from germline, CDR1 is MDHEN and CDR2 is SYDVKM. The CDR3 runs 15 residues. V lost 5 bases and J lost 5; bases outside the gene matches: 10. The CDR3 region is CASSIPQGVGTEAFF. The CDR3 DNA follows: TGTGCCAGCAGTATACCACAGGGGGTGGGGACTGAAGCTTTCTTT.

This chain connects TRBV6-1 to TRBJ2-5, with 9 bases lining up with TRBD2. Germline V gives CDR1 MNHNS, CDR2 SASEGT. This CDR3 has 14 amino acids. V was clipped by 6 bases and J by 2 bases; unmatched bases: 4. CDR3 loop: CASRRLAGQETQYF. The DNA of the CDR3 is TGTGCCAGCAGGCGGCTAGCGGGGCAAGAGACCCAGTACTTC.

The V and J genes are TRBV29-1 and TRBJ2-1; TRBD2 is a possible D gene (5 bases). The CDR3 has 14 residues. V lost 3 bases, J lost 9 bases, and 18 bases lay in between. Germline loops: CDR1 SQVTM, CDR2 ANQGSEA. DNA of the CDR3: TGCAGCGTTGATCCGGATGCGGGTCTGTTTGAGCAGTTCTTC. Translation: CSVDPDAGLFEQFF.

The CDR3 DNA follows: TGTGCCAGCTCAGACGGGGGCTACAATGAGCAGTTCTTC. This codes for CASSDGGYNEQFF. The chain employs TRBV18 and TRBJ2-1, with a tentative D call TRBD2 (6 bases). Trimming shortened V by 5 bases and J by 3 bases, and 8 bases separated the two germline ends. The CDR3 covers 13 residues. Germline V lookup: CDR1 KGHSH, CDR2 LQKENI.

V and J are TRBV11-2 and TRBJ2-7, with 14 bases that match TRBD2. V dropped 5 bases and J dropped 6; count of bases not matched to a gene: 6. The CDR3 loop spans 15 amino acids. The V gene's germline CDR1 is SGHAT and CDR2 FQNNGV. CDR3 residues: CASSTGTSGSLEQYF. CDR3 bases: TGTGCCAGCAGCACCGGGACTAGCGGGAGCCTCGAGCAGTACTTC.

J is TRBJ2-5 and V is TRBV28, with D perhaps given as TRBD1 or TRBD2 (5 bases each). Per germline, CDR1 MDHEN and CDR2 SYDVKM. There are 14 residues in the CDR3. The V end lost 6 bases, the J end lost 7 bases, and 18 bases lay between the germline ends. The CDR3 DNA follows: TGTGCCAGCAGCGGGACGGGGTTCAAAGGGACCCAGTACTTC. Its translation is CASSGTGFKGTQYF.

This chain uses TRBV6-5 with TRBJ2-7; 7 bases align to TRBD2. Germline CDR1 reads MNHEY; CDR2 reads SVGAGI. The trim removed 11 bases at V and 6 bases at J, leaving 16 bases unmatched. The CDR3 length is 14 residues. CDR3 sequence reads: CAVIPGGGGGEQYF. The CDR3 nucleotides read TGTGCCGTAATCCCCGGCGGGGGAGGAGGCGAGCAGTACTTC.

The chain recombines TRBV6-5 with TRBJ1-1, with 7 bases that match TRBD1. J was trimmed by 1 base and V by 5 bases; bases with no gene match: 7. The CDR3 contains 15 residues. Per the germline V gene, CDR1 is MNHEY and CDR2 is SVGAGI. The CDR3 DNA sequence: TGTGCCAGCAGTCATTGGACAGGCCCGAACACTGAAGCTTTCTTT. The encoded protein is CASSHWTGPNTEAFF.

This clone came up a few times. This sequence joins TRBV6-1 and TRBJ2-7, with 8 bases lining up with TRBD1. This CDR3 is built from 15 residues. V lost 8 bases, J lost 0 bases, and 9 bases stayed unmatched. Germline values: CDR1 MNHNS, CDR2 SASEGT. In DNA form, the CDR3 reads TGTGCCAGCCGAAGCGGACAGGGCAGCTCCTACGAGCAGTACTTC. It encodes CASRSGQGSSYEQYF.

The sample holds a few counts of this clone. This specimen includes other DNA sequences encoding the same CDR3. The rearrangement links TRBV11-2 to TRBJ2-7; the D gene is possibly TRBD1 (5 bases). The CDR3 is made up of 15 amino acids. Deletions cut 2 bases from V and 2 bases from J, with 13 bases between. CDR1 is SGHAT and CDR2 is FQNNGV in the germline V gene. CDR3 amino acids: CASSLSPQGPYEQYF. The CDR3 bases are TGTGCCAGCAGCTTAAGTCCCCAGGGTCCCTACGAGCAGTACTTC.

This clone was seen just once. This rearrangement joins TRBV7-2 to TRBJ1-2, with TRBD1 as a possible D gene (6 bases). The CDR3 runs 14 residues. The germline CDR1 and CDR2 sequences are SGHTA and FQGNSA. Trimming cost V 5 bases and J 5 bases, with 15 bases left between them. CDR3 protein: CASSTPQGRYGYTF. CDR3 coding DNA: TGTGCCAGCAGCACACCACAGGGAAGGTATGGCTACACCTTC. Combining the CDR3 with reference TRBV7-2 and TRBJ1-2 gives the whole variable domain GAGVSQSPSNKVTEKGKDVELRCDPISGHTALYWYRQSLGQGLEFLIYFQGNSAPDKSGLPSDRFSAERTGGSVSTLTIQRTQQEDSAVYLCASSTPQGRYGYTFGSGTRLTVV.

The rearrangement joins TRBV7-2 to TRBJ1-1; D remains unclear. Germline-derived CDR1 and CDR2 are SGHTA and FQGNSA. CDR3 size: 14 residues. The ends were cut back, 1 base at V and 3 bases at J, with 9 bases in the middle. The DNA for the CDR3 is TGTGCCAGCAGCTTAGGCGAAAGGTACACTGAAGCTTTCTTT. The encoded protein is CASSLGERYTEAFF.

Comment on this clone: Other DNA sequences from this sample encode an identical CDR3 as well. CDR3 bases: TGTGCCAGCTCCCCAGGTCAAGAGACCCAGTACTTC. It is translated as CASSPGQETQYF. The V gene is TRBV18, the J gene TRBJ2-5, with D hard to call. Trimming shortened V by 6 bases and J by 2 bases, and 7 bases separated the two germline ends. CDR3 length: 12 residues. Germline values: CDR1 KGHSH, CDR2 LQKENI.

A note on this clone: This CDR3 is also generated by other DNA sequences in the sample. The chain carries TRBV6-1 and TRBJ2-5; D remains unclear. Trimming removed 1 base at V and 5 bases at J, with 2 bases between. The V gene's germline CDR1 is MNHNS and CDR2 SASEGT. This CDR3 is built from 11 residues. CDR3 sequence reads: CASSEVETQYF. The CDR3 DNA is TGTGCCAGCAGTGAAGTTGAGACCCAGTACTTC.

CDR3 coding DNA: TGTGCCAGCAGTCAGGGAGGGGATAATGAAAAACTGTTTTTT. This translates into CASSQGGDNEKLFF. The rearrangement links TRBV28 to TRBJ1-4, with D tentatively TRBD1 (5 bases). The germline V and J ends were trimmed by 5 bases and 4 bases, with 11 bases remaining between them. Germline CDR1 and CDR2: MDHEN and SYDVKM. The CDR3 loop spans 14 amino acids.

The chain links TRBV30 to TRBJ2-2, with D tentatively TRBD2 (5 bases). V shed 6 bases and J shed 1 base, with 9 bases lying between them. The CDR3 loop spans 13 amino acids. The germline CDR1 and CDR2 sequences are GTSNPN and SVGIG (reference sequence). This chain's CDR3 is CACNRGNTGELFF. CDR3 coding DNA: TGTGCCTGTAACCGGGGGAACACCGGGGAGCTGTTTTTT.

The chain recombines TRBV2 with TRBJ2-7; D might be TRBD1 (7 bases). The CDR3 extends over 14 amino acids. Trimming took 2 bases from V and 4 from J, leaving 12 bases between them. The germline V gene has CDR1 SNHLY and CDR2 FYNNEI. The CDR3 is CASSEQGGGYEQYF. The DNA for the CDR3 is TGTGCCAGCAGTGAACAGGGGGGAGGTTACGAGCAGTACTTC.

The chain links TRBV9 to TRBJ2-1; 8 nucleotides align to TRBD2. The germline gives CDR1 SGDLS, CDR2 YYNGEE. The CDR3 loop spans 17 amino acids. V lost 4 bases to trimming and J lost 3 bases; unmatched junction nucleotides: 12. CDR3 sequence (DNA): TGTGCCAGCAGCCCAGCCTATGCTAGCGGGTACTACAATGAGCAGTTCTTC. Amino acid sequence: CASSPAYASGYYNEQFF.